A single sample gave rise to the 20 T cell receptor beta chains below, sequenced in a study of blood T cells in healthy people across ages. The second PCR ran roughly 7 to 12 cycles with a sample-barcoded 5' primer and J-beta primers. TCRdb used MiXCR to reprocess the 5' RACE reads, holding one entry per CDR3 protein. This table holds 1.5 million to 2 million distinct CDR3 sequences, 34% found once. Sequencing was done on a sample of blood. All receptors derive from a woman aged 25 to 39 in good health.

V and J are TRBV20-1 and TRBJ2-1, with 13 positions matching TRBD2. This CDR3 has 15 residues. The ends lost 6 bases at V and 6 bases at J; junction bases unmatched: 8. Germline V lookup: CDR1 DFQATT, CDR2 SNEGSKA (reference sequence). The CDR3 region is CSAVGTSGVANEQFF. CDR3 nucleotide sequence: TGCAGTGCGGTTGGGACTAGCGGGGTTGCCAATGAGCAGTTCTTC.

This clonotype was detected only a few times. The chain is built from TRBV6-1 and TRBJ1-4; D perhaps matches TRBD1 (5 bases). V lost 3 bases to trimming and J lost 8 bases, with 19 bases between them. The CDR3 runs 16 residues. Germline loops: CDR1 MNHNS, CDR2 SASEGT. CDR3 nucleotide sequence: TGTGCCAGCAGTGACTTCGACCGCAGGGATGAGGAAAAACTGTTTTTT. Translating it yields CASSDFDRRDEEKLFF.

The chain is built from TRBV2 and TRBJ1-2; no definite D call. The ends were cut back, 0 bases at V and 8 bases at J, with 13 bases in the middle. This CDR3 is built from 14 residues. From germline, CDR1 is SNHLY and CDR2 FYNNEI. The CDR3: CASSEAHGFIGYTF. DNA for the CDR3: TGTGCCAGCAGTGAAGCGCACGGGTTTATCGGCTACACCTTC.

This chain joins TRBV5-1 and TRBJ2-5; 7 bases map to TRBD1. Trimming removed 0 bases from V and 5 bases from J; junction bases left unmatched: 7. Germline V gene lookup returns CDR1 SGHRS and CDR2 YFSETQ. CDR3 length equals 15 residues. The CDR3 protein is CASSLESDRRETQYF. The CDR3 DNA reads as TGCGCCAGCAGCTTGGAATCGGACAGGAGGGAGACCCAGTACTTC.

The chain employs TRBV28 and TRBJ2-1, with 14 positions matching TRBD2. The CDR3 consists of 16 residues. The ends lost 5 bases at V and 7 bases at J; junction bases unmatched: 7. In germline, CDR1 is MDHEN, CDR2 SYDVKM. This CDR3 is CASSKGLAGAQNEQFF. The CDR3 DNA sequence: TGTGCCAGCAGTAAGGGACTAGCGGGAGCCCAAAATGAGCAGTTCTTC.

In nucleotides, the CDR3 is TGTGCCAGTAGTGAGGGACGGAACTACGAGCAGTACTTC. This sequence encodes CASSEGRNYEQYF. The chain uses TRBV19 and TRBJ2-7, with D perhaps being TRBD1 or TRBD2 (5 bases each). The CDR3 sequence is 13 residues long. Trimming left V 5 bases short and J 3 bases short, with 11 bases between. Per the germline V gene, CDR1 is LNHDA and CDR2 is SQIVND (reference sequence).

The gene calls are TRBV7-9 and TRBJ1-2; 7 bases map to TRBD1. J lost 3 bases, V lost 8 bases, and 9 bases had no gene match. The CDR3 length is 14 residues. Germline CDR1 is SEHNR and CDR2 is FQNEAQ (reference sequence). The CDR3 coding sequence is TGTGCCAGCGGTCAGGGGGTAGAGTACTATGGCTACACCTTC. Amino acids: CASGQGVEYYGYTF.

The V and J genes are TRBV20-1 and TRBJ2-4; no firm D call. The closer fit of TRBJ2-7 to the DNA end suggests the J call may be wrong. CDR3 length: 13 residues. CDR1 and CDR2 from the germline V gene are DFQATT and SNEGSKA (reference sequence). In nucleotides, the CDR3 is TGCAGTGCTAGAGTGTCCCCCCGAAGCGAGCAGTACTTC. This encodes CSARVSPRSEQYF.

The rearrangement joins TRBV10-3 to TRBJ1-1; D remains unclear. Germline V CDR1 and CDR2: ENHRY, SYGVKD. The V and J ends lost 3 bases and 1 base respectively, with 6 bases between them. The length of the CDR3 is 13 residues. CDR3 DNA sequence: TGTGCCATCAGTGAATGGGGGAACACTGAAGCTTTCTTT. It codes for CAISEWGNTEAFF.

The CDR3 protein is CASSARQVNQPQHF. The CDR3 DNA is TGTGCCAGCAGCGCCCGACAGGTGAATCAGCCCCAGCATTTT. V is TRBV7-8 and J is TRBJ1-5; a possible D gene is TRBD1 (6 bases). Germline lookup yields CDR1 SGHVS and CDR2 FQNEAQ. V shed 5 bases and J shed 4 bases, with 12 bases lying between them. The CDR3 covers 14 residues.

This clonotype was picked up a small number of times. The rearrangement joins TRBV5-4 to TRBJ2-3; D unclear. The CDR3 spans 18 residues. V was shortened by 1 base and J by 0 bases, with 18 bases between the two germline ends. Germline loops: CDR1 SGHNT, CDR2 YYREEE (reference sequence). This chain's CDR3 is CASSLKVDVSSSTDTQYF. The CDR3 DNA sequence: TGTGCCAGCAGCTTGAAGGTGGATGTCTCTTCTAGCACAGATACGCAGTATTTT. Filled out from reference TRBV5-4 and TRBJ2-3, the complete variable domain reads ETGVTQSPTHLIKTRGQQVTLRCSSQSGHNTVSWYQQALGQGPQFIFQYYREEENGRGNFPPRFSGLQFPNYSSELNVNALELDDSALYLCASSLKVDVSSSTDTQYFGPGTRLTVL.

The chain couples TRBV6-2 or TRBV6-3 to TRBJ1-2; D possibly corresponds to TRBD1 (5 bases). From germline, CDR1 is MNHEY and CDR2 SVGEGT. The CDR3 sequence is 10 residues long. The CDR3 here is CASGLYGYTF. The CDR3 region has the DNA TGTGCTTCGGGGCTCTATGGCTACACCTTC.

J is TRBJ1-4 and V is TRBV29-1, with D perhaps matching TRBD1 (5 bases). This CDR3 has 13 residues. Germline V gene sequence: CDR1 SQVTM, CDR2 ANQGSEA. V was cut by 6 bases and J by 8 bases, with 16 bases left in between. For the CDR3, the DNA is TGCAGCGTGAATGGGGGGGGGGTAGAAAAACTGTTTTTT. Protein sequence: CSVNGGGVEKLFF.

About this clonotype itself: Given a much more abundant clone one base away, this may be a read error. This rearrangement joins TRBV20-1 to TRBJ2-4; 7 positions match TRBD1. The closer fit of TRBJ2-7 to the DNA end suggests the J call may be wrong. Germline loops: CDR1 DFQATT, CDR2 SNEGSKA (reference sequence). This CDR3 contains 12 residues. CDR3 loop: CRASGQNYEQYF. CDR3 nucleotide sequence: TGCAGGGCTTCGGGACAGAACTACGAGCAGTACTTC.

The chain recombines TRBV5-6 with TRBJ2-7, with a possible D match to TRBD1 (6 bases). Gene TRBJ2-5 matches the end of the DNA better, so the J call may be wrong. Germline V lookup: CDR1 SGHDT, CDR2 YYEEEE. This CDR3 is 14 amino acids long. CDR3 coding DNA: TGTGCCAGCAGCTTGACAGGGTTCGTGGAGACCCAGTACTTC. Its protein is CASSLTGFVETQYF.

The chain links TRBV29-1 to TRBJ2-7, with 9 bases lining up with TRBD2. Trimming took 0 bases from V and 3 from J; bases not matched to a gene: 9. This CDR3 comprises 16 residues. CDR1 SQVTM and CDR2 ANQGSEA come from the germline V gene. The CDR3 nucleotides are TGCAGCGTTGAAGACAGGCGGGGGGGCGTGGGCTACGAGCAGTACTTC. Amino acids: CSVEDRRGGVGYEQYF.

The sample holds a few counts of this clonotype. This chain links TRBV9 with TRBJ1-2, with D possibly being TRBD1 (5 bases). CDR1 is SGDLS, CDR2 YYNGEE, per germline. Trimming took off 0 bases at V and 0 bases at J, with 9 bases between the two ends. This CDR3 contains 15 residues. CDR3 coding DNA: TGTGCCAGCAGCGTAGGACAGTTAGCTAACTATGGCTACACCTTC. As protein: CASSVGQLANYGYTF.

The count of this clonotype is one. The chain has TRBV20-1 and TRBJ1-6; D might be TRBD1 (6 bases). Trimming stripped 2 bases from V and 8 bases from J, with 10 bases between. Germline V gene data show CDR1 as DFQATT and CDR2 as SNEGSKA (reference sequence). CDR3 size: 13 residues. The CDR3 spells CSARQGNDSPLHF. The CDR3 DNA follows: TGCAGTGCTAGACAGGGGAACGATTCACCCCTCCACTTT.

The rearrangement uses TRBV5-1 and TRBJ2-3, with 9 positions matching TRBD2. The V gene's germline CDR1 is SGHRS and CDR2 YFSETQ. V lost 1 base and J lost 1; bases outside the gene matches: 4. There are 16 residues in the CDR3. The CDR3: CASSLTPSGGTDTQYF. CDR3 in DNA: TGCGCCAGCAGCTTGACCCCTAGCGGGGGCACAGATACGCAGTATTTT. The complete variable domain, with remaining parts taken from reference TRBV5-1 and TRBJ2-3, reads KAGVTQTPRYLIKTRGQQVTLSCSPISGHRSVSWYQQTPGQGLQFLFEYFSETQRNKGNFPGRFSGRQFSNSRSEMNVSTLELGDSALYLCASSLTPSGGTDTQYFGPGTRLTVL.

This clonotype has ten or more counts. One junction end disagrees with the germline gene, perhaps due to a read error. DNA for the CDR3: TGTGCCAGCAGCTCCGGGACAGTCTACGAGCAGTACTTC. Protein: CASSSGTVYEQYF. The chain links TRBV5-1 to TRBJ2-7; TRBD1 matches at 7 bases. The CDR3 is 13 residues long. Germline CDR1 and CDR2: SGHRS and YFSETQ.